Below are 25 T cell receptor beta chains sequenced from a single sample in a study of T cells in Graves' hyperthyroidism and ophthalmopathy. Regions amplified from RNA transcripts were the TCR beta CDR3 regions. In the first-round RT-PCR of the TCR CDR3, the HTBI primer set was used. TCRdb reprocessed the multiplex PCR reads via MiXCR and lists one record per CDR3 protein. The table records roughly 700,000 distinct CDR3 sequences, about 14% of them present only once. Sequences were obtained from blood. The receptors come from a woman aged 18-35 years with Graves' hyperthyroidism.

This clonotype has more than one count but fewer than ten. The conserved closing phenylalanine or tryptophan is absent in this CDR3, likely reflecting a read error. The chain carries TRBV6-2 or TRBV6-3 and TRBJ2-5; weak D call: TRBD2 (6 bases). Deletions cut 10 bases from V and 2 bases from J, with 20 bases between. The germline V gene encodes CDR1 MNHEY and CDR2 SVGEGT. This CDR3 spans 15 amino acids. The CDR3, as DNA: TGTGCCACTACACCAAAAGGCGGGGCTCAAGAGACCCAGTACCTC. It is translated as CATTPKGGAQETQYL.

This clonotype has ten or more counts. The chain is built from TRBV18 and TRBJ1-5, with D maybe TRBD1 (6 bases). Trimming cost V 3 bases and J 0 bases, with 12 bases left between them. This CDR3 comprises 16 residues. Germline lookup yields CDR1 KGHSH and CDR2 LQKENI. The CDR3 region is CASSPGTSYSNQPQHF. Written as DNA, the CDR3 is TGTGCCAGCTCACCGGGGACATCATATAGCAATCAGCCCCAGCATTTT.

The rearrangement links TRBV5-8 to TRBJ1-2; D is ambiguous. V lost 4 bases and J 4 bases, leaving 8 bases between the germline ends. Looked up from germline, CDR1 is SGHTS and CDR2 is YDEGEE. This CDR3 contains 12 residues. The CDR3 DNA reads TGTGCCAGCAGCCAGTATTCCTATGGCTACACCTTC. Encoded protein: CASSQYSYGYTF.

The rearrangement joins TRBV19 to TRBJ1-1; 9 bases align to TRBD1. This CDR3 spans 16 amino acids. V shed 0 bases and J 4 bases; nucleotides not matched to a gene: 6. The germline gives CDR1 LNHDA, CDR2 SQIVND (reference sequence). CDR3 coding DNA: TGTGCCAGTAGTATAGACCCCGGGACAGGGAGCACTGAAGCTTTCTTT. Translating it yields CASSIDPGTGSTEAFF.

This clonotype has just a few counts. The chain uses TRBV13 and TRBJ2-5; maybe TRBD1 (6 bases). Germline CDR1 reads PRHDT; CDR2 reads FYEKMQ (reference sequence). V was clipped by 2 bases and J by 6 bases, with 10 bases between them. There are 13 residues in the CDR3. CDR3 region: CASSLRGLKTQYF. For the CDR3, the DNA is TGTGCCAGCAGCTTAAGGGGGTTGAAGACCCAGTACTTC.

The genes are TRBV28 and TRBJ1-6; D is unclear. The germline V gene encodes CDR1 MDHEN and CDR2 SYDVKM. The CDR3 totals 12 residues. The V gene lost 6 bases and the J gene lost 8 bases, with 8 bases spanning the gap. As DNA, the CDR3 is TGTGCCAGCAGGGGTAGTGATTCACCCCTCCACTTT. This codes for CASRGSDSPLHF.

The rearrangement links TRBV29-1 to TRBJ2-7, with a tentative D call TRBD1 (5 bases). Germline assignment: CDR1 SQVTM and CDR2 ANQGSEA. Trimming pared 0 bases from V and 5 bases from J, leaving 17 bases between. This CDR3 region has 15 residues. The CDR3 here is CSVEDQGAGRNEQYF. The CDR3 DNA follows: TGCAGCGTTGAAGATCAAGGGGCTGGTAGGAACGAGCAGTACTTC.

This clonotype was counted at least ten times. The chain links TRBV12-3 or TRBV12-4 to TRBJ1-1; perhaps TRBD1 as D (5 bases). V dropped 3 bases and J dropped 10 bases, with 15 bases sitting between them. This CDR3 is 13 amino acids long. In nucleotides, the CDR3 is TGTGCCAGCAGTTTGCACAGGCTAGATTCAGCTTTCTTT. Residues: CASSLHRLDSAFF.

In its sample, this clonotype was seen many times. The chain combines TRBV18 with TRBJ2-7; no reliable D call. CDR1 is KGHSH and CDR2 is LQKENI in the germline V gene. The CDR3 contains 14 residues. V dropped 0 bases and J dropped 0 bases, with 6 bases sitting between them. The CDR3 region is CASSPPTISYEQYF. DNA of the CDR3: TGTGCCAGCTCACCACCCACAATCTCCTACGAGCAGTACTTC.

The chain has TRBV12-3 or TRBV12-4 and TRBJ1-5; no definite D call. Trimming cost V 6 bases and J 4 bases, with 10 bases left between them. The CDR3 totals 13 residues. CDR3 protein: CASRPTGNQPQHF. The CDR3, as DNA: TGTGCCAGCAGGCCTACGGGGAATCAGCCCCAGCATTTT.

This clonotype has only a few counts. The chain carries TRBV5-5 and TRBJ2-3; no clear D. V lost 1 base and J 2 bases, leaving 17 bases between the germline ends. Germline CDR1 is SGHKS and CDR2 is YYEKEE (reference sequence). This CDR3 spans 17 amino acids. CDR3 nucleotide sequence: TGTGCCAGCAGCTTGACCGATGTGATTCCCCCCACAGATACGCAGTATTTT. Its translation: CASSLTDVIPPTDTQYF. Based on the CDR3 plus reference TRBV5-5 and TRBJ2-3, the full variable domain is DAGVTQSPTHLIKTRGQQVTLRCSPISGHKSVSWYQQVLGQGPQFIFQYYEKEERGRGNFPDRFSARQFPNYSSELNVNALLLGDSALYLCASSLTDVIPPTDTQYFGPGTRLTVL.

This clonotype was found many times. The germline gene is not matched at one end of the junction; a read error may be the cause. This chain links TRBV2 with TRBJ2-7; 9 positions agree with TRBD1. There are 12 residues in the CDR3. CDR1 SNHLY and CDR2 FYNNEI come from the germline V gene. CDR3 DNA sequence: TGTGCCAGCACCGCGGACAGGGGCCGACACCACTTC. It encodes CASTADRGRHHF. The whole variable domain, remainder taken from reference TRBV2 and TRBJ2-7, is EPEVTQTPSHQVTQMGQEVILRCVPISNHLYFYWYRQILGQKVEFLVSFYNNEISEKSEIFDDQFSVERPDGSNFTLKIRSTKLEDSAMYFCASTADRGRHHFGPGTRLTVT.

This clonotype occurred many times. The gene calls are TRBV4-1 and TRBJ2-7; no firm D call. The CDR3 extends over 15 amino acids. V dropped 1 base and J dropped 2 bases, with 12 bases sitting between them. Germline V gene data show CDR1 as MGHRA and CDR2 as YSYEKL. CDR3 residues: CASSQATVRPYEQYF. The DNA of the CDR3 is TGCGCCAGCAGCCAAGCGACGGTCAGGCCCTACGAGCAGTACTTC.

This clonotype was detected a few times. This chain connects TRBV7-9 to TRBJ1-2; TRBD1 agrees at 7 bases. The germline CDR1 and CDR2 sequences are SEHNR and FQNEAQ (reference sequence). This CDR3 has 15 residues. The J segment lost 2 bases and the V segment lost 0 bases, leaving 3 bases of the junction unmatched. CDR3 sequence reads: CASSLASTGNYGYTF. For the CDR3, the DNA is TGTGCCAGCAGCTTAGCGTCGACAGGGAACTATGGCTACACCTTC. The full variable domain, in which reference TRBV7-9 and TRBJ1-2 provide the parts outside the CDR3, is DTGVSQNPRHKITKRGQNVTFRCDPISEHNRLYWYRQTLGQGPEFLTYFQNEAQLEKSRLLSDRFSAERPKGSFSTLEIQRTEQGDSAMYLCASSLASTGNYGYTFGSGTRLTVV.

This clonotype was seen at least ten times. CDR3 protein: CASSLVSTSTDTQYF. The CDR3, as DNA: TGTGCCAGCAGCTTGGTCTCTACTAGCACAGATACGCAGTATTTT. The chain employs TRBV7-2 and TRBJ2-3; no reliable D call. The length of the CDR3 is 15 residues. With 3 bases removed from V and 0 bases from J, the gap between germline ends came to 10 bases. The germline V gene encodes CDR1 SGHTA and CDR2 FQGNSA. Complete variable domain (other parts from reference TRBV7-2 and TRBJ2-3): GAGVSQSPSNKVTEKGKDVELRCDPISGHTALYWYRQSLGQGLEFLIYFQGNSAPDKSGLPSDRFSAERTGGSVSTLTIQRTQQEDSAVYLCASSLVSTSTDTQYFGPGTRLTVL.

This clonotype was counted many times. The chain carries TRBV28 and TRBJ1-1; D possibly corresponds to TRBD1 (5 bases). The CDR3 extends over 14 amino acids. V dropped 3 bases and J dropped 6 bases, with 14 bases sitting between them. CDR1 and CDR2 from the germline V gene are MDHEN and SYDVKM. As DNA, the CDR3 is TGTGCCAGCAGTTTTTGGGAAGGGGTACCTGAAGCTTTCTTT. The encoded protein is CASSFWEGVPEAFF.

The rearrangement uses TRBV19 and TRBJ1-1, with no clear D. Trimming left V 2 bases short and J 7 bases short, with 11 bases between. The CDR3 runs 13 residues. Germline V gene data show CDR1 as LNHDA and CDR2 as SQIVND (reference sequence). The CDR3 is CASSIPPPFEAFF. The DNA for the CDR3 is TGTGCCAGTAGTATACCCCCCCCCTTTGAAGCTTTCTTT.

The rearrangement joins TRBV29-1 to TRBJ2-3; D is unclear. Per germline, CDR1 SQVTM and CDR2 ANQGSEA. Trimming pared 8 bases from V and 2 bases from J, leaving 14 bases between. CDR3 length equals 13 residues. The DNA for the CDR3 is TGCAGCTCACGAAGAAGTTACACAGATACGCAGTATTTT. Translation gives CSSRRSYTDTQYF.

This clonotype showed up many times. The V call is TRBV11-2, the J call TRBJ1-3, with D perhaps matching TRBD1 (6 bases). Germline V gene lookup returns CDR1 SGHAT and CDR2 FQNNGV. Trimming removed 5 bases from V and 0 bases from J, with 11 bases in between. This CDR3 has 15 residues. CDR3 protein: CASSGTPVSGNTIYF. The CDR3 nucleotides read TGTGCCAGCAGCGGGACACCCGTCTCTGGAAACACCATATATTTT.

The chain joins TRBV11-2 to TRBJ2-7, with TRBD1 matching over 8 bases. The V gene end was trimmed by 3 bases and the J gene end by 2 bases; junction bases not matched to a gene: 6. Looked up from germline, CDR1 is SGHAT and CDR2 is FQNNGV. CDR3 length: 15 amino acids. The DNA for the CDR3 is TGTGCCAGCAGCTTTCCTCAGGGGGCCCCCTACGAGCAGTACTTC. Encoded protein: CASSFPQGAPYEQYF. The entire variable domain, with the rest obtained from reference TRBV11-2 and TRBJ2-7, is as follows: EAGVAQSPRYKIIEKRQSVAFWCNPISGHATLYWYQQILGQGPKLLIQFQNNGVVDDSQLPKDRFSAERLKGVDSTLKIQPAKLEDSAVYLCASSFPQGAPYEQYFGPGTRLTVT.

This clonotype was seen repeatedly, ten times or more. V and J are TRBV6-1 and TRBJ2-1, with 15 bases matching TRBD2. Germline lookup yields CDR1 MNHNS and CDR2 SASEGT. J was trimmed by 7 bases and V by 1 base; bases with no gene match: 5. CDR3 size: 17 residues. The CDR3 coding sequence is TGTGCCAGCAGTGAAGGATACGGGACTAGCGGGAGGAATGAGCAGTTCTTC. Protein sequence: CASSEGYGTSGRNEQFF.

This clonotype appeared many times. V is TRBV30 and J is TRBJ2-3; the D call may be TRBD1 or TRBD2 (6 bases each). Germline values: CDR1 GTSNPN, CDR2 SVGIG (reference sequence). Trimming left V 6 bases short and J 0 bases short, with 19 bases between. The CDR3 is 16 residues long. CDR3 amino acids: CACLPGGATSTDTQYF. CDR3 sequence (DNA): TGTGCCTGCCTCCCCGGGGGCGCAACTAGCACAGATACGCAGTATTTT.

This clonotype was counted a few times. The chain carries TRBV6-2 or TRBV6-3 and TRBJ1-1; 8 nucleotides align to TRBD1. The CDR3 covers 15 residues. Germline CDR1 MNHEY, CDR2 SVGEGT. The ends lost 4 bases at V and 4 bases at J; junction bases unmatched: 8. CDR3 nucleotides: TGTGCCAGCAGTTCCGGTGGGACAGGAGGCACTGAAGCTTTCTTT. Translating gives CASSSGGTGGTEAFF.

The chain uses TRBV11-2 and TRBJ2-2, with TRBD2 identical over 9 bases. V lost 1 base, J lost 4 bases, and 4 bases stayed unmatched. Germline values: CDR1 SGHAT, CDR2 FQNNGV. This CDR3 has 16 residues. The chain's CDR3 is CASSLGGRAVTGELFF. The DNA of the CDR3 is TGTGCCAGCAGCTTAGGCGGGAGGGCGGTCACCGGGGAGCTGTTTTTT.

The sample holds a few counts of this clonotype. This chain links TRBV3-1 with TRBJ2-2; D unresolved. Trimming left V 4 bases short and J 1 base short, with 16 bases between. The germline CDR1 and CDR2 sequences are LGHDT and YNNKEL (reference sequence). CDR3 length: 17 residues. This CDR3 is CASSRLSKGLNTGELFF. DNA of the CDR3: TGTGCCAGCAGCCGCCTATCCAAGGGATTGAACACCGGGGAGCTGTTTTTT.